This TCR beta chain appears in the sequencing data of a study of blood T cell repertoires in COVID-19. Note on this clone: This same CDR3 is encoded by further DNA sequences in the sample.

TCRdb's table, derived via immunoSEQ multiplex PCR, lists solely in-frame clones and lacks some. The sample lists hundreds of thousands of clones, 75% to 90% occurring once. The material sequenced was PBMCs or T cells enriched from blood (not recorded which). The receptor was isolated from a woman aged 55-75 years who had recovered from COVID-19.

CDR3 amino acids: CASSPTSDSYEQYV. The CDR3 DNA follows: TGTGCCAGCTCACCAACTAGCGACTCCTACGAGCAGTACGTC. The genes are TRBV18 and TRBJ2-7; 7 positions match TRBD2. The CDR3 length is 14 residues. CDR1 and CDR2 from the germline V gene are KGHSH and LQKENI. Unmatched junction bases numbered 1, after V lost 2 bases and J lost 0 bases.